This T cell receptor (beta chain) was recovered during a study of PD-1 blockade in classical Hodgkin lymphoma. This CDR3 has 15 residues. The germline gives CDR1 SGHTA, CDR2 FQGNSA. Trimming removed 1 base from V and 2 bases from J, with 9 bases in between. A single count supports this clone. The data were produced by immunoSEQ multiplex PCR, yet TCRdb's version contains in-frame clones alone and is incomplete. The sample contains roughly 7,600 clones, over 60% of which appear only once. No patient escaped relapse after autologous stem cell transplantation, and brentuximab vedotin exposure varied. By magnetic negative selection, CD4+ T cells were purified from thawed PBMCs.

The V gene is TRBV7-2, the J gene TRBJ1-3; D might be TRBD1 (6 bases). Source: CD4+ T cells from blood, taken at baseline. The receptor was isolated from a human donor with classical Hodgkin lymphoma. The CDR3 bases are TGTGCCAGCAGCTTAGGGGGGCCTCCTGGAAACACCATATATTTT. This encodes CASSLGGPPGNTIYF.